This note documents a single T cell receptor beta chain sequence. What it binds is unknown. Investigators divided CD4+ cells into CD45RA+ naive and CD45RA-negative memory subsets. The entry originates in a study of shared clonotypes between healthy human individuals. Study-level points and caveats: Sequencing depth was a factor that was expected to affect clonotype sharing among donors. Sharing across a few donors was seen in about 5% of naive CD4 clonotypes.

Here immunoSEQ multiplex PCR was the method, and the copy in TCRdb shows in-frame clones only, minus some. There are approximately 2.5 million clones in the sample; around 94% occur only once, and more than 0.12% lies in the top ten. V was clipped by 1 base and J by 2 bases, with 17 bases between them. The germline CDR1 and CDR2 sequences are MDHEN and SYDVKM. The CDR3 length is 17 residues. V and J are TRBV28 and TRBJ1-2; D call uncertain. Sequences were obtained from naive CD4+ T cells sorted from blood. Sample subset: CD45RA+ positively selected. This sequence originates from a man between 18 and 35 years old in good health. CDR3 bases: TGTGCCAGCAGTTTATTAGCCCTTGGAGGCGACAACTATGGCTACACCTTC. It translates to CASSLLALGGDNYGYTF.